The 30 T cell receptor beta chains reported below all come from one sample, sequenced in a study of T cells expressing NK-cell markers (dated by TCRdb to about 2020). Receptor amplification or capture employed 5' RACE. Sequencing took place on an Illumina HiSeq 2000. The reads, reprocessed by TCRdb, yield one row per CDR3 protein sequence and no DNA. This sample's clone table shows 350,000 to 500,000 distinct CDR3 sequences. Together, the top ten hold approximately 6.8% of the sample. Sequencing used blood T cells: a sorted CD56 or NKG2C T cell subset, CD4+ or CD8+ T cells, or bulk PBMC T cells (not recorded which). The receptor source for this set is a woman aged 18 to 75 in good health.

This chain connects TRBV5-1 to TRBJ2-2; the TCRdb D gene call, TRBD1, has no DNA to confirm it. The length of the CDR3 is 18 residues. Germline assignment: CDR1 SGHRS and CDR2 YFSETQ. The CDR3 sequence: CASSLLPPGTTNTGELFF.

The chain's CDR3 is CASSPVGGELFF. The chain links TRBV7-2 to TRBJ2-2. The CDR3 contains 12 residues. Germline V gene lookup returns CDR1 SGHTA and CDR2 FQGNSA.

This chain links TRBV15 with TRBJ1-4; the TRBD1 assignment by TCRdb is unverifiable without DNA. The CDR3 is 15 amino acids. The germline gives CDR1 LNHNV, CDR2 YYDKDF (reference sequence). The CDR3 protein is CATSPLRHDNEKLFF.

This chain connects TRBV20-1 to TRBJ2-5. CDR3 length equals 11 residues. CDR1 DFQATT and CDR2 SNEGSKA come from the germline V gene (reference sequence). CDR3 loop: CSARERETQYF.

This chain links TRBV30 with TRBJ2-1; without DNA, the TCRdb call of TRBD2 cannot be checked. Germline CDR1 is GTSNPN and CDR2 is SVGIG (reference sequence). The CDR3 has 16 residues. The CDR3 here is CAWSALRGSSYNEQFF.

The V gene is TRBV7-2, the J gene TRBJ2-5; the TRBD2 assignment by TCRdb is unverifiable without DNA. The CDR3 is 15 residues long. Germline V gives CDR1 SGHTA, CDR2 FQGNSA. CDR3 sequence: CASSLMAAGQETQYF. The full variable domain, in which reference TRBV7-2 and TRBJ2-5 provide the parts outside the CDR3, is GAGVSQSPSNKVTEKGKDVELRCDPISGHTALYWYRQSLGQGLEFLIYFQGNSAPDKSGLPSDRFSAERTGGSVSTLTIQRTQQEDSAVYLCASSLMAAGQETQYFGPGTRLLVL.

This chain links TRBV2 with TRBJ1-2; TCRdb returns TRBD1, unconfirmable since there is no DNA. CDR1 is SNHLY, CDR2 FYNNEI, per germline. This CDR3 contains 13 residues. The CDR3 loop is CASRTGDYYGYTF. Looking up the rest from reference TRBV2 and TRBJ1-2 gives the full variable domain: EPEVTQTPSHQVTQMGQEVILRCVPISNHLYFYWYRQILGQKVEFLVSFYNNEISEKSEIFDDQFSVERPDGSNFTLKIRSTKLEDSAMYFCASRTGDYYGYTFGSGTRLTVV.

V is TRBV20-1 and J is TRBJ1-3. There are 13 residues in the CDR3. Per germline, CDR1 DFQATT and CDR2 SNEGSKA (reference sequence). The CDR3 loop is CSARTAQGNTIYF.

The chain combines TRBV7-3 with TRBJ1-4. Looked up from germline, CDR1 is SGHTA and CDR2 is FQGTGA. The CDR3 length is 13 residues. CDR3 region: CASSLGHLEKLFF.

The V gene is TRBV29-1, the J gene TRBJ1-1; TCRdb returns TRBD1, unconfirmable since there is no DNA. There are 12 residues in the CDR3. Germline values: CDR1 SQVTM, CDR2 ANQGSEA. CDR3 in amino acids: CSVARGDTEAFF.

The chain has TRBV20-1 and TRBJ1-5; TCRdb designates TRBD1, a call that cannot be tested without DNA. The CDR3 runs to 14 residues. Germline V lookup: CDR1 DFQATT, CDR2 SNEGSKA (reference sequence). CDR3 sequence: CSARDPEKAQPQHF.

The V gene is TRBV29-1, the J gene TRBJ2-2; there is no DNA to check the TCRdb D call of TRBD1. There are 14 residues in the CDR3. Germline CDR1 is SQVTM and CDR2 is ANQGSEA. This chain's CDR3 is CSVQDREHTGELFF.

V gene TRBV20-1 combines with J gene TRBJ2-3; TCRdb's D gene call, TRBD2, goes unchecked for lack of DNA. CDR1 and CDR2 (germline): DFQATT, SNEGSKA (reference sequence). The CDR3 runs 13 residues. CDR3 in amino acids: CSATGLEAYTQYF.

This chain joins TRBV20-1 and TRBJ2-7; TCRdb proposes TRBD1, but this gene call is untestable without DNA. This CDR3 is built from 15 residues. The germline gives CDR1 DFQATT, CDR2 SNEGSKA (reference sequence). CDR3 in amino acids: CSARSTRTGVREQYF.

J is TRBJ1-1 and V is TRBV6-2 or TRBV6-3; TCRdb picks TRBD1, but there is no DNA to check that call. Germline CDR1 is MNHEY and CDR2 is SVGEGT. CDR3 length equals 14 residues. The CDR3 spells CASSFPGGSLEAFF.

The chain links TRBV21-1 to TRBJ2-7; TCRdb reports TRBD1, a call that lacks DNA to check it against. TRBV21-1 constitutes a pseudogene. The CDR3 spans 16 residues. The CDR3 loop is CASSNPRQGEYYEQYF.

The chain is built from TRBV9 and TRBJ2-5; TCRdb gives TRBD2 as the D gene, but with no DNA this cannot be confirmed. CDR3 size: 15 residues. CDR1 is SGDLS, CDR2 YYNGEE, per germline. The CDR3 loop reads CASRRGPSLGETQYF.

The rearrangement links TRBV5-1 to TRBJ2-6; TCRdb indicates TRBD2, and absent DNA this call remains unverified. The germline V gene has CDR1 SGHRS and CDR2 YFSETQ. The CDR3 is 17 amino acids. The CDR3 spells CASRETGLNSGANVLTF.

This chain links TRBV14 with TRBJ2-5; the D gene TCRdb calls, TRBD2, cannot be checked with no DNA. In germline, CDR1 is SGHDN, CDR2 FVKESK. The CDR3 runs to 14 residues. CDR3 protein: CASSQRLARETQYF.

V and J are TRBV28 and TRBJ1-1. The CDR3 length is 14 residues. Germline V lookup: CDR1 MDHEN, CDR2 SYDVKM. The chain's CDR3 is CASNPPPGNTEAFF.

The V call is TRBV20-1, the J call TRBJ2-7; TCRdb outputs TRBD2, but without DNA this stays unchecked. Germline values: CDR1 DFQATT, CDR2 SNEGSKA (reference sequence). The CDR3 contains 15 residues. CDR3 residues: CSARPITSGSPELYF.

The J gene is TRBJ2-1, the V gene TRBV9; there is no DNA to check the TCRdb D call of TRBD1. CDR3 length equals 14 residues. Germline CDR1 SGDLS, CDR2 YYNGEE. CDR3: CASSARTGLGEQFF.

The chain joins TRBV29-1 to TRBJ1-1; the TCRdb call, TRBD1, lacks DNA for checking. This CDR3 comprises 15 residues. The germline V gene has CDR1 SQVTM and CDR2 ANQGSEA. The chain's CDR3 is CSVDGRRGPDTEAFF.

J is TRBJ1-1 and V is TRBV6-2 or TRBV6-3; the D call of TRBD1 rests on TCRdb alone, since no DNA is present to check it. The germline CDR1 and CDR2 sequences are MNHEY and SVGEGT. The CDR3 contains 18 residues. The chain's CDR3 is CASSSVESSTGQGKEAFF.

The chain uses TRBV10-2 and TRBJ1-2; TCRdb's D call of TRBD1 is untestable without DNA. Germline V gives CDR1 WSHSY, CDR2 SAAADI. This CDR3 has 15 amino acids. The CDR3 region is CASSAGTGLNYGYTF.

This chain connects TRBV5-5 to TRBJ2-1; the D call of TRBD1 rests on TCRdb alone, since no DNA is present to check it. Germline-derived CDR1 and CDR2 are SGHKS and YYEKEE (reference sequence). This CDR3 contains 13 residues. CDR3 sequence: CASSPSPRDGQFF.

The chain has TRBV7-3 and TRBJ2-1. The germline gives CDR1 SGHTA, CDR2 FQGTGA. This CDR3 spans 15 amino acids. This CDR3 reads CASSLTAVPYNEQFF.

CDR3 in amino acids: CASSSTTGESEGDTQYF. This sequence joins TRBV11-1 and TRBJ2-3; with no DNA, the TCRdb D assignment of TRBD2 cannot be verified. The CDR3 contains 17 residues. Germline V gives CDR1 SGHAT, CDR2 FQDESV (reference sequence).

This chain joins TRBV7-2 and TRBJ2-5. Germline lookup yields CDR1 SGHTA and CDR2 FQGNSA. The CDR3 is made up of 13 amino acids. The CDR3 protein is CASSRGHQEAQYF.

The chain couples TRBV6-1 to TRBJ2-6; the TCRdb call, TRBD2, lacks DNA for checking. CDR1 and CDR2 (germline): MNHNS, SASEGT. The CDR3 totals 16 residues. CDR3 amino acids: CASSEREGSGANVLTF.